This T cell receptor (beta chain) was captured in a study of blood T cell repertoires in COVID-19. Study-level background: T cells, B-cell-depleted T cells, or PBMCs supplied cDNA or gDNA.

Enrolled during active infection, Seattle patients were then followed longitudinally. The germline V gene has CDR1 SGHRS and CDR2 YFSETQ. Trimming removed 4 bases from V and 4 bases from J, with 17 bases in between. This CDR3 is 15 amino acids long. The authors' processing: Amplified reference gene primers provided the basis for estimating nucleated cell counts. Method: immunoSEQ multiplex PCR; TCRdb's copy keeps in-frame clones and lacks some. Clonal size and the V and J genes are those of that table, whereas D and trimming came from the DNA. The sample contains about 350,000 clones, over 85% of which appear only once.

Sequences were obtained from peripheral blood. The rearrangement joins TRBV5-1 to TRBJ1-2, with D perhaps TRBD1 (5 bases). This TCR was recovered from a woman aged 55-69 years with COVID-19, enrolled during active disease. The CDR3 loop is CASSPGGGAFYGYTF. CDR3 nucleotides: TGCGCCAGCAGCCCCGGGGGAGGGGCTTTCTATGGCTACACCTTC.